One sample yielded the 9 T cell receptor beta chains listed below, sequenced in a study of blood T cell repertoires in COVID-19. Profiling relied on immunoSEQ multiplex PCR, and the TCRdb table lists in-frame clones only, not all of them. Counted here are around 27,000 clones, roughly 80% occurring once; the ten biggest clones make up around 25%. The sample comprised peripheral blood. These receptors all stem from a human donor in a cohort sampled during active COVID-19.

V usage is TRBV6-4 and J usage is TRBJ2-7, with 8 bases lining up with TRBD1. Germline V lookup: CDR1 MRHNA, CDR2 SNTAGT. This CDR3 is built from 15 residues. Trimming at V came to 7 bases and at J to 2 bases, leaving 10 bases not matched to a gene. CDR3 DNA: TGTGCCAGCAAGACAGGGGTTCCTACGGCCTACGAGCAGTACTTC. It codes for CASKTGVPTAYEQYF.

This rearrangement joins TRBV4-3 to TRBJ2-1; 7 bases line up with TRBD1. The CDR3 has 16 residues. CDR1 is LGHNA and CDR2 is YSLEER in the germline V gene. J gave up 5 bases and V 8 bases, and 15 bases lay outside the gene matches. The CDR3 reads CASAQGDSLWDNEQFF. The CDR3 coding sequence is TGCGCCAGCGCACAAGGGGACAGCCTCTGGGACAATGAGCAGTTCTTC.

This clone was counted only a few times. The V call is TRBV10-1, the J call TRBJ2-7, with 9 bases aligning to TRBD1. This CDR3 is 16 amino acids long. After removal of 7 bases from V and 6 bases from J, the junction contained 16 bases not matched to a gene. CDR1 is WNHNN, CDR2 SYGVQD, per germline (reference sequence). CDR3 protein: CASTYRQGVGLGEQYF. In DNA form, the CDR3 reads TGCGCCAGCACCTACCGACAGGGGGTAGGTTTGGGCGAGCAGTACTTC.

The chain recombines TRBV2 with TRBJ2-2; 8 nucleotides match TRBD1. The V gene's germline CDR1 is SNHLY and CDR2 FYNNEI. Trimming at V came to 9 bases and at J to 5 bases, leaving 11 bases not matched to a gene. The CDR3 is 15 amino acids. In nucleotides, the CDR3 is TGTGCCAGACGAGACAGGGGTCTTAGGACCGGGGAGCTGTTTTTT. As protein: CARRDRGLRTGELFF.

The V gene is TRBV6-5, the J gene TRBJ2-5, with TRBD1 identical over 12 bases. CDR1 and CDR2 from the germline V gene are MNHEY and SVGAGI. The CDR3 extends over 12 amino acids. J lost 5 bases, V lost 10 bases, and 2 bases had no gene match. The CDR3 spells CATGTGGETQYF. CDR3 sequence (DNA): TGTGCCACTGGGACAGGGGGCGAGACCCAGTACTTC.

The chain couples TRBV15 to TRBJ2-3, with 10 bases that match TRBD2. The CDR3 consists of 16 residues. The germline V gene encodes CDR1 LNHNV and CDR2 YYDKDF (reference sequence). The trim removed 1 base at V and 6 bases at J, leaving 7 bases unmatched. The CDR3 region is CATSRVGAGGGDTQYF. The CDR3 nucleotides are TGTGCCACCAGCAGAGTTGGAGCGGGAGGGGGGGATACGCAGTATTTT.

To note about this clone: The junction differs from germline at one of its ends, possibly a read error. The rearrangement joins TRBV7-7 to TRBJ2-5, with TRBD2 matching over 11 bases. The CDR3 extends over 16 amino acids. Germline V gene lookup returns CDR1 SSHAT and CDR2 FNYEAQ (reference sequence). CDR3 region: CASTQRSGLAGETQYF. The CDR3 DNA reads TGTGCTAGCACCCAACGGTCAGGACTAGCGGGAGAGACCCAGTACTTC.

The CDR3 reads CASSSTSYGYTF. In nucleotides, the CDR3 is TGTGCCAGCAGTTCTACGAGCTATGGCTACACCTTC. The chain combines TRBV13 with TRBJ1-2, with D unresolved. The CDR3 is 12 residues long. Trimming removed 6 bases at V and 4 bases at J, with 9 bases between. Germline CDR1 is PRHDT and CDR2 is FYEKMQ (reference sequence). The variable domain in full, completed from reference TRBV13 and TRBJ1-2, reads AAGVIQSPRHLIKEKRETATLKCYPIPRHDTVYWYQQGPGQDPQFLISFYEKMQSDKGSIPDRFSAQQFSDYHSELNMSSLELGDSALYFCASSSTSYGYTFGSGTRLTVV.

The CDR3 protein is CASSPPGRPSTDTQYF. The CDR3 region has the DNA TGTGCCAGCAGCCCACCAGGGCGGCCTAGCACAGATACGCAGTATTTT. The chain links TRBV3-1 (or the pseudogene TRBV3-2) to TRBJ2-3, with a weak D call TRBD1 (5 bases). V was trimmed by 4 bases and J by 0 bases, leaving 14 bases between them. The CDR3 length is 16 residues. The germline CDR1 and CDR2 sequences are LGHDT and YNNKEL (reference sequence).